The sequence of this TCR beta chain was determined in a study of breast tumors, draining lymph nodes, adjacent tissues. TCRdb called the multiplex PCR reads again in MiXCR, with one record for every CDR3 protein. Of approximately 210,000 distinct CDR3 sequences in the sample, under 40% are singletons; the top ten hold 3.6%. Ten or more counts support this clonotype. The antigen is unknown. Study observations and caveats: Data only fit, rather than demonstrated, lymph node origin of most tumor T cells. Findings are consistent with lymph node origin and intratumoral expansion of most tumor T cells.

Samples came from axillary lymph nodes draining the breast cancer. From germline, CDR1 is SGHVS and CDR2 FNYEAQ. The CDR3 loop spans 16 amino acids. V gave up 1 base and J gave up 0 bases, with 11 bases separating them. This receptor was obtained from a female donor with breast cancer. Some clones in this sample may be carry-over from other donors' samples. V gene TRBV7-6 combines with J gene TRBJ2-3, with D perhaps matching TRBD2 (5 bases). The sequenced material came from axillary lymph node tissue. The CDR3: CASSLVPPGSTDTQYF. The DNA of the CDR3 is TGTGCCAGCAGCTTAGTCCCCCCGGGGAGCACAGATACGCAGTATTTT.